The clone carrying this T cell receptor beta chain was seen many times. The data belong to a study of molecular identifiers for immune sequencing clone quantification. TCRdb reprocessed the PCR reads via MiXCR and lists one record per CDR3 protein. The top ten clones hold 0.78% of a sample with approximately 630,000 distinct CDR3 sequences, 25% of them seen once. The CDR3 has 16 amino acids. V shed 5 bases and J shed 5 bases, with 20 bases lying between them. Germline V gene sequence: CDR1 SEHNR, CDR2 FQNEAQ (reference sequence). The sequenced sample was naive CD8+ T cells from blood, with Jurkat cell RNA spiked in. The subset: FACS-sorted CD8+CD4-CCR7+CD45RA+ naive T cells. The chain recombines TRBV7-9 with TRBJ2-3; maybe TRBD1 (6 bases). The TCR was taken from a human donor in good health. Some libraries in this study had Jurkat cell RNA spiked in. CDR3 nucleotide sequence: TGTGCCAGCAGCCAACTACAACAGGGATTGAGAGATACGCAGTATTTT. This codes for CASSQLQQGLRDTQYF.